This note documents a single T cell receptor (beta chain) sequence. Its cognate antigen is unknown. A much larger clone lies one base from this, so it may be a read error. It is likely a read error, because the conserved phenylalanine at the end of the CDR3 is missing. These data come from a study of T cell repertoires in aging, cancer and after chemotherapy. Study-wide results and caveats: Untreated cancer patients had significantly lower blood TCR diversity than age-matched healthy donors.

Germline loops: CDR1 SGHNT, CDR2 YYREEE (reference sequence). The CDR3 is made up of 19 amino acids. Trimming removed 4 bases from V and 2 bases from J, with 25 bases in between. TRB rearrangements spanning V, D and J were amplified using mixed TRB-A/B primers. In TCRdb, the multiplex PCR reads were re-called with MiXCR into one record per CDR3 protein. The sample contains around 6,200 distinct CDR3 sequences, about 30% of which appear only once. The template was genomic DNA from peripheral blood, not RNA. The chain recombines TRBV5-4 with TRBJ2-1; D perhaps matches TRBD1 (6 bases). The sequencing sample was made of blood. The receptor comes from a human donor with a blood cancer. This CDR3 reads CASSAKREGVRGTYNEQFL. The CDR3, as DNA: TGTGCCAGCAGCGCAAAAAGAGAGGGGGTGAGGGGCACCTACAATGAGCAGTTCCTC.